Each of the 15 T cell receptor beta chains below was sequenced from the same sample in a study of shared clonotypes between healthy human individuals. Only CD45RO-negative cells positively selected for CCR7 counted as naive CD8 cells, so terminally differentiated effector memory CD45RA+ cells were excluded. Clones were read by immunoSEQ multiplex PCR, and TCRdb kept only the in-frame ones, dropping some. The table records about 2.1 million clones, over 85% of them present only once. Sequenced input: naive CD8+ T cells from PBMCs. The origin of the receptors is a man aged 18 to 35 in good health. Some clones in this sample may be carry-over from other donors' samples.

This rearrangement joins TRBV7-9 to TRBJ2-1, with D uncertain. CDR1 and CDR2 from the germline V gene are SEHNR and FQNEAQ (reference sequence). The germline V and J ends were trimmed by 11 bases and 2 bases, with 13 bases remaining between them. The CDR3 loop spans 13 amino acids. CDR3 region: CASEDSTYNEQFF. In DNA, the CDR3 is TGTGCCTCAGAAGACTCAACCTACAATGAGCAGTTCTTC.

The chain carries TRBV2 and TRBJ2-1, with 8 bases aligning to TRBD2. Germline V lookup: CDR1 SNHLY, CDR2 FYNNEI. The length of the CDR3 is 15 residues. J gave up 8 bases and V 7 bases, and 13 bases lay outside the gene matches. In DNA form, the CDR3 reads TGTGCCAGCACTCAAACAGCGGGAGACCCGGATGAGCAGTTCTTC. Amino acids: CASTQTAGDPDEQFF.

The chain links TRBV5-1 to TRBJ2-7; 8 nucleotides line up with TRBD2. J was trimmed by 2 bases and V by 4 bases; bases with no gene match: 8. Germline V lookup: CDR1 SGHRS, CDR2 YFSETQ. The CDR3 spans 15 residues. The CDR3 region is CASSLSGGRTYEQYF. The CDR3 region has the DNA TGCGCCAGCAGCCTGAGCGGGGGCCGAACCTACGAGCAGTACTTC. The full variable domain, rest sourced from reference TRBV5-1 and TRBJ2-7, is KAGVTQTPRYLIKTRGQQVTLSCSPISGHRSVSWYQQTPGQGLQFLFEYFSETQRNKGNFPGRFSGRQFSNSRSEMNVSTLELGDSALYLCASSLSGGRTYEQYFGPGTRLTVT.

The chain recombines TRBV6-6 with TRBJ1-5; D is ambiguous. The CDR3 is 13 residues long. V lost 6 bases to trimming and J lost 7 bases, with 13 bases between them. Germline CDR1 reads MNHNY; CDR2 reads SVGAGI (reference sequence). The CDR3 is CASSSTFGQPQHF. In DNA, the CDR3 is TGTGCCAGCAGCTCTACCTTCGGGCAGCCCCAGCATTTT.

This rearrangement joins TRBV28 to TRBJ2-7; D is possibly TRBD1 or TRBD2 (5 bases each). CDR1 is MDHEN and CDR2 is SYDVKM in the germline V gene. The CDR3 has 11 amino acids. Trimming stripped 4 bases from V and 7 bases from J, with 8 bases between. Here the CDR3 DNA reads TGTGCCAGCAGTTGGGGGAGTGAGCAGTACTTC. Its translation is CASSWGSEQYF. The full variable domain, with the rest looked up from reference TRBV28 and TRBJ2-7, is DVKVTQSSRYLVKRTGEKVFLECVQDMDHENMFWYRQDPGLGLRLIYFSYDVKMKEKGDIPEGYSVSREKKERFSLILESASTNQTSMYLCASSWGSEQYFGPGTRLTVT.

The chain carries TRBV27 and TRBJ2-5, with D maybe TRBD1 (5 bases). The germline V and J ends were trimmed by 6 bases and 2 bases, with 10 bases remaining between them. The germline gives CDR1 MNHEY, CDR2 SMNVEV (reference sequence). This CDR3 spans 13 amino acids. CDR3 sequence reads: CASSQDMQETQYF. DNA of the CDR3: TGTGCCAGCAGCCAGGACATGCAAGAGACCCAGTACTTC.

Note on this clone: Other DNA sequences in this specimen translate into the identical CDR3. The V gene is TRBV9, the J gene TRBJ2-1, with a tentative D call TRBD2 (6 bases). V was clipped by 0 bases and J by 4 bases, with 11 bases between them. Germline values: CDR1 SGDLS, CDR2 YYNGEE. This CDR3 region has 15 residues. CDR3 DNA sequence: TGTGCCAGCAGCGTAGTAGGAGGGGCTTACAATGAGCAGTTCTTC. It specifies CASSVVGGAYNEQFF.

The chain has TRBV9 and TRBJ2-3; 7 bases agree with TRBD1. Looked up from germline, CDR1 is SGDLS and CDR2 is YYNGEE. The CDR3 contains 14 residues. V gave up 7 bases and J gave up 2 bases; unmatched junction bases: 7. This CDR3 reads CASGDSHPTDTQYF. CDR3 nucleotide sequence: TGTGCCAGCGGGGACAGCCACCCCACAGATACGCAGTATTTT.

The chain couples TRBV5-1 to TRBJ2-7, with no clear D. Germline values: CDR1 SGHRS, CDR2 YFSETQ. V was cut by 2 bases and J by 2 bases, with 8 bases left in between. This CDR3 comprises 13 residues. CDR3 sequence reads: CASSLGRPYEQYF. DNA for the CDR3: TGCGCCAGCAGCTTAGGACGGCCCTACGAGCAGTACTTC.

The V call is TRBV2, the J call TRBJ2-1; D remains ambiguous. The CDR3 has 14 amino acids. Trimming left V 2 bases short and J 7 bases short, with 12 bases between. Germline CDR1 and CDR2: SNHLY and FYNNEI. The CDR3 DNA is TGTGCCAGCAGTGAACCTGAACCGCGGAATGAGCAGTTCTTC. Translation: CASSEPEPRNEQFF.

This sequence joins TRBV9 and TRBJ2-1; 11 bases are a match to TRBD2. The CDR3 has 16 amino acids. The V gene's germline CDR1 is SGDLS and CDR2 YYNGEE. V trimming: 4 bases; J trimming: 9 bases; junction bases outside the gene matches: 12. CDR3 DNA: TGTGCCAGCAGCACACGAATAGCGGGAGGGCAACTTGAGCAGTTCTTC. Translating gives CASSTRIAGGQLEQFF.

The chain is built from TRBV27 and TRBJ1-2, with TRBD1 matching over 7 bases. The V gene end was trimmed by 5 bases and the J gene end by 1 base; junction bases not matched to a gene: 13. From germline, CDR1 is MNHEY and CDR2 SMNVEV (reference sequence). The CDR3 contains 17 residues. Here the CDR3 reads CASSPQTQGTFNYGYTF. The DNA for the CDR3 is TGTGCCAGCAGTCCCCAAACACAGGGGACATTTAACTATGGCTACACCTTC.

This clone was seen a handful of times. The rearrangement links TRBV7-9 to TRBJ1-1; perhaps TRBD1 as D (5 bases). Between the trimmed V and J ends, which lost 6 bases and 4 bases, there was a span of 21 bases. The germline V gene encodes CDR1 SEHNR and CDR2 FQNEAQ (reference sequence). This CDR3 comprises 16 residues. Written as DNA, the CDR3 is TGTGCCAGCAGGTGGGACGGCCAGGAATGGGGCACTGAAGCTTTCTTT. Residues: CASRWDGQEWGTEAFF.

The rearrangement uses TRBV27 and TRBJ1-2, with 7 nucleotides matching TRBD1. The CDR3 extends over 15 amino acids. Germline CDR1 MNHEY, CDR2 SMNVEV (reference sequence). V lost 6 bases and J lost 7; bases outside the gene matches: 14. CDR3 DNA: TGTGCCAGCAGCCCTGCCCCGGGACAGTCCCTTGGCTACACCTTC. Residues: CASSPAPGQSLGYTF.

The chain uses TRBV4-3 and TRBJ2-3; the D call may be TRBD1 or TRBD2 (5 bases each). There are 19 residues in the CDR3. Germline V CDR1 and CDR2: LGHNA, YSLEER. The V and J ends lost 2 bases and 1 base respectively, with 22 bases between them. The CDR3 reads CASSQLIGAVGEGTDTQYF. The CDR3 bases are TGCGCCAGCAGCCAACTAATCGGGGCTGTGGGAGAGGGCACAGATACGCAGTATTTT.